This entry lists 2 T cell receptor beta chains sequenced from one sample in a study of blood T cell repertoires in COVID-19. Sequencing was performed with immunoSEQ multiplex PCR; in TCRdb, only in-frame clones are kept and a portion is missing. Found here are over 200,000 clones, around three quarters of them singletons; the top ten hold 3% to 3.5%. The sequenced sample consisted of peripheral blood. The receptors originated from a woman of 80 years or more with acute or convalescent COVID-19.

This clone turned up a few times. This rearrangement joins TRBV9 to TRBJ2-7; D may be TRBD2 (6 bases). Trimming took off 0 bases at V and 3 bases at J, with 10 bases between the two ends. Germline V gives CDR1 SGDLS, CDR2 YYNGEE. CDR3 size: 14 residues. The DNA of the CDR3 is TGTGCCAGCAGCGTAGGCGGAGGGAACTACGAGCAGTACTTC. Translated: CASSVGGGNYEQYF.

This clone was counted between two and nine times. The rearrangement joins TRBV7-2 to TRBJ2-7; TRBD1 might be the D (6 bases). The CDR3 has 15 amino acids. The germline V and J ends were trimmed by 2 bases and 3 bases, with 14 bases remaining between them. Germline values: CDR1 SGHTA, CDR2 FQGNSA. The CDR3 nucleotides are TGTGCCAGCAGCTTAACGGGCCAGGGGTACTACGAGCAGTACTTC. Translated: CASSLTGQGYYEQYF. The full variable domain, in which reference TRBV7-2 and TRBJ2-7 provide the parts outside the CDR3, is GAGVSQSPSNKVTEKGKDVELRCDPISGHTALYWYRQSLGQGLEFLIYFQGNSAPDKSGLPSDRFSAERTGGSVSTLTIQRTQQEDSAVYLCASSLTGQGYYEQYFGPGTRLTVT.